This T cell receptor (beta chain) was found in a study of cytomegalovirus exposure and HLA in healthy donors. In the study overall: Genotyping showed roughly 83% of hundreds of donors falling in the Caucasian-associated ancestry cluster.

The study ran its PCR with 60 Vbeta and 13 Jbeta primers. Libraries were prepared by immunoSEQ multiplex PCR; TCRdb keeps only in-frame clonotypes and omits some of them. The sample consists of fewer than 200,000 clones, almost 80% of them appearing once. In this sample, this clone turned up a few times. This CDR3 region has 15 residues. From germline, CDR1 is SGDLS and CDR2 YYNGEE. J gave up 7 bases and V 2 bases, and 9 bases lay outside the gene matches. The gene calls are TRBV9 and TRBJ2-7, with 10 bases identical to TRBD1. The sample was PBMCs. The receptor comes from a woman between 45 and 65 years old in good health and CMV-seropositive. The CDR3 sequence: CASSVDGTGEREQYF. In DNA form, the CDR3 reads TGTGCCAGCAGCGTCGACGGGACAGGGGAGCGAGAGCAGTACTTC.